This T cell receptor beta chain was profiled in a study of blood T cells in healthy people across ages (dated by TCRdb to the mid-2010s). Turning to the overall study: In model experiments, template switching captured about one uniquely barcoded TCR beta cDNA molecule for every two T cells. To track age-related changes in TCR beta repertoire diversity, the study relied on deep sequencing normalized with unique cDNA molecular identifiers. Donors were grouped into four age groups: young (average about 15 years), middle-aged (under 40), aged (around 56) and long-lived (approximately 78). Donors of different ages were randomly distributed across sequencing lanes to avoid experimental bias. For two donors (one aged 18 to 30 and one aged 80 or older), the study analyzed two additional independent replicas of 1 million unique cDNA reads from the same blood draw. Results the study describes overall, beyond this receptor: Bulk unsorted PBMC profiling prevented conclusive comparison of naive and antigen-experienced compartments. Because the CMV infection status of the donors was unknown, age-related changes in expanded clonotypes may potentially have been confounded. As age increased, observed TCR beta diversity per million T cells dropped in a roughly linear way, and a significant reduction was already evident by age 40. The long-lived group showed more naive CD4+ T cells, fewer expanded clones and increased TCR diversity than the aged group, suggesting age selection. Estimates of total diversity from one million sequenced T cells were regarded as lower bounds and underestimates. Observed TCR beta diversity correlated strongly with the percentage of naive T cells measured by flow cytometry.

The approximately 39 donors, aged 6 to 90 years, were systemically healthy Caucasian individuals from Russia. About 10 milliliters of peripheral blood were collected from each donor into EDTA-treated Vacutainer tubes. Ficoll-Paque density-gradient centrifugation was used to isolate PBMCs, with at least 7 million obtained per sample. Trizol reagent was used to extract total RNA from PBMCs, with at least 6 micrograms per sample. For every donor, an aliquot of PBMCs went through flow cytometry to measure the percentages of naive CD45RAhigh/CD27high T cells. V and J lose 1 base and 6 bases, and a span of 9 bases separates them. The germline V gene supplies CDR1 KGHDR and CDR2 SFDVKD. The CDR3 covers 14 residues, taking in both the cysteine and the phenylalanine. Only the CDR3 part of the read is kept: 42 bases, read in frame from the first base. As concerns this clonotype: It lacks a known antigen. No base-level quality is on record; no much larger clone is a single base apart.

The library was obtained by 5' RACE. Sequenced on an Illumina HiSeq 2500. A second PCR of 7 to 11 cycles was performed with a sample-barcoded 5' primer and a J-beta primer mix. A template-switch 5' adaptor carrying 12 random nucleotides introduced a unique molecular identifier onto each TCR beta cDNA molecule. At least 3 million CDR3-containing paired-end reads were obtained from each sample. First-strand cDNA was synthesized from all RNA with the Mint cDNA synthesis kit, primed by a TRBC-specific oligonucleotide. Following uracil-DNA glycosylase treatment, all cDNA underwent a first 18-cycle PCR with the universal primers M1SS and BC2_uni_R. The original methods were these. Each sample was normalized by randomly selecting 1 million high-quality reads, each carrying a distinct molecular identifier. Instead of being binned into consensus sequences, reads that shared molecular identifiers were thrown out. MiTCR, set to a Q25 quality threshold and the strictest error-elimination algorithm, was used for CDR3 identification, clonotype clustering and error correction. A nonparametric unseen species model with Euler transformation was used to estimate lower-bound total TCR beta diversity. TCRdb cleaned the public reads at Q25 with fastp, built clones with MiXCR and kept in-frame beta chains. For every CDR3 protein sequence, its rows merge into one entry that carries the most common genes and DNA. The V and J calls shown here were made by TCRdb, not taken from the authors' results. Within this sample are hundreds of thousands of distinct CDR3 sequences, with about 55% of them counted one time only. About two fifths of the sample is in the top ten clones.

Sequencing input: blood. Recombination joined TRBV24-1 with TRBJ1-5; confidence is insufficient to name the D gene. The source of this sequence is an elderly man in good health. The DNA is TGTGCCACCAGTGATTTAGGGATCGGTCAGCCCCAGCATTTT. Translated, this is CATSDLGIGQPQHF.